Below are 12 T cell receptor beta chains sequenced from a single sample in a study of T cell responses to AZD1222 COVID-19 vaccine. Repertoires were generated with immunoSEQ multiplex PCR, while TCRdb's copy carries only in-frame clones and drops some. The sample gives 150,000 or so clones, about 88% of which show up once; approximately 5.1% is in the top ten. Sequencing was performed on peripheral blood, taken on day 0 of AZD1222 vaccination. The receptors here all came from an adult in good health.

The chain joins TRBV12-3 or TRBV12-4 to TRBJ1-2; unclear D gene. The CDR3 sequence is 12 residues long. Trimming stripped 3 bases from V and 5 bases from J, with 7 bases between. In nucleotides, the CDR3 is TGTGCCAGCAGTTTCAAGGCTTATGGCTACACCTTC. Translation gives CASSFKAYGYTF.

The chain recombines TRBV7-9 with TRBJ2-5; D is undetermined. Germline CDR1 and CDR2: SEHNR and FQNEAQ (reference sequence). Trimming took off 2 bases at V and 4 bases at J, with 17 bases between the two ends. There are 16 residues in the CDR3. CDR3 loop: CASSLIFGSAVETQYF. The CDR3 bases are TGTGCCAGCAGCTTAATTTTCGGATCTGCTGTAGAGACCCAGTACTTC. Looking up the rest from reference TRBV7-9 and TRBJ2-5 gives the full variable domain: DTGVSQNPRHKITKRGQNVTFRCDPISEHNRLYWYRQTLGQGPEFLTYFQNEAQLEKSRLLSDRFSAERPKGSFSTLEIQRTEQGDSAMYLCASSLIFGSAVETQYFGPGTRLLVL.

V is TRBV6-2 or TRBV6-3 and J is TRBJ2-5, with TRBD2 matching 13 bases. With 5 bases clipped from V and 5 bases from J, the junction kept 11 bases outside the gene matches. The CDR3 is 17 amino acids. The germline CDR1 and CDR2 sequences are MNHEY and SVGEGT. In DNA, the CDR3 is TGTGCCAGCAGTCTAAGGCGGACTAGCGGGAGTGGTGAGACCCAGTACTTC. Translation: CASSLRRTSGSGETQYF.

The V and J genes are TRBV3-1 (or the pseudogene TRBV3-2) and TRBJ2-1; D perhaps matches TRBD1 (6 bases). Germline values: CDR1 LGHDT, CDR2 YNNKEL (reference sequence). V was pared by 1 base and J by 12 bases, with 13 bases between. There are 13 residues in the CDR3. CDR3 sequence: CASSQVWRGGQFF. The CDR3 DNA sequence: TGTGCCAGCAGCCAAGTTTGGAGAGGGGGGCAGTTCTTC.

This chain joins TRBV2 and TRBJ1-1, with 8 bases lining up with TRBD1. CDR1 and CDR2 from the germline V gene are SNHLY and FYNNEI. J gave up 6 bases and V 8 bases, and 8 bases lay outside the gene matches. The CDR3 length is 13 residues. The CDR3 sequence is CASGGQGSAEAFF. The CDR3 nucleotides read TGTGCCAGCGGCGGACAGGGCTCCGCTGAAGCTTTCTTT. Full variable domain (rest looked up from reference TRBV2 and TRBJ1-1): EPEVTQTPSHQVTQMGQEVILRCVPISNHLYFYWYRQILGQKVEFLVSFYNNEISEKSEIFDDQFSVERPDGSNFTLKIRSTKLEDSAMYFCASGGQGSAEAFFGQGTRLTVV.

The chain joins TRBV10-3 to TRBJ1-5, with D tentatively TRBD1 (6 bases). This CDR3 has 15 amino acids. Germline assignment: CDR1 ENHRY and CDR2 SYGVKD. V lost 5 bases to trimming and J lost 5 bases, with 16 bases between them. The CDR3 DNA sequence: TGTGCCATCAGTTTTTCGGGACAAGGCGATCAGCCCCAGCATTTT. It encodes CAISFSGQGDQPQHF.

V gene TRBV5-6 combines with J gene TRBJ2-5; 8 bases fit TRBD1. The CDR3 loop spans 15 amino acids. V dropped 4 bases and J dropped 2; count of bases not matched to a gene: 7. Germline loops: CDR1 SGHDT, CDR2 YYEEEE. This CDR3 is CASSLTGTGQETQYF. CDR3 coding DNA: TGTGCCAGCAGCCTCACCGGGACAGGTCAAGAGACCCAGTACTTC.

The table lists this clone with a few counts. The rearrangement links TRBV4-3 to TRBJ1-6, with D hard to call. In germline, CDR1 is LGHNA, CDR2 YSLEER. The CDR3 loop spans 16 amino acids. Trimming shortened V by 4 bases and J by 9 bases, and 19 bases separated the two germline ends. CDR3 sequence reads: CASSLGQSGDGSPLHF. DNA of the CDR3: TGCGCCAGCAGCCTCGGTCAGTCGGGTGACGGTTCACCCCTCCACTTT.

The chain is built from TRBV29-1 and TRBJ2-5; a possible D gene is TRBD2 (7 bases). The germline CDR1 and CDR2 sequences are SQVTM and ANQGSEA. Trimming stripped 3 bases from V and 5 bases from J, with 19 bases between. The CDR3 is made up of 15 amino acids. The chain's CDR3 is CSVDQVRGAWETQYF. CDR3 in DNA: TGCAGCGTTGATCAGGTTCGGGGGGCTTGGGAGACCCAGTACTTC.

The genes are TRBV4-3 and TRBJ2-7; D ambiguous. Germline V CDR1 and CDR2: LGHNA, YSLEER. CDR3 length equals 13 residues. Trimming removed 1 base at V and 5 bases at J, with 9 bases between. This CDR3 is CASSQAFSDEQYF. CDR3 sequence (DNA): TGCGCCAGCAGCCAAGCCTTCTCGGACGAGCAGTACTTC.

The chain is built from TRBV29-1 and TRBJ2-7; a weak D match, TRBD1 (6 bases). Germline CDR1 reads SQVTM; CDR2 reads ANQGSEA. The CDR3 consists of 15 residues. With 6 bases removed from V and 2 bases from J, the gap between germline ends came to 20 bases. The CDR3 here is CSVGAQPIGAYEQYF. The CDR3, as DNA: TGCAGCGTGGGGGCCCAGCCGATTGGGGCCTACGAGCAGTACTTC.

The chain has TRBV4-1 and TRBJ2-7; a possible D gene is TRBD1 (6 bases). There are 15 residues in the CDR3. The V end lost 1 base, the J end lost 0 bases, and 10 bases lay between the germline ends. CDR1 is MGHRA and CDR2 is YSYEKL in the germline V gene. The CDR3 is CASSQGRTASYEQYF. The CDR3 nucleotides are TGCGCCAGCAGCCAAGGACGGACAGCCTCCTACGAGCAGTACTTC.